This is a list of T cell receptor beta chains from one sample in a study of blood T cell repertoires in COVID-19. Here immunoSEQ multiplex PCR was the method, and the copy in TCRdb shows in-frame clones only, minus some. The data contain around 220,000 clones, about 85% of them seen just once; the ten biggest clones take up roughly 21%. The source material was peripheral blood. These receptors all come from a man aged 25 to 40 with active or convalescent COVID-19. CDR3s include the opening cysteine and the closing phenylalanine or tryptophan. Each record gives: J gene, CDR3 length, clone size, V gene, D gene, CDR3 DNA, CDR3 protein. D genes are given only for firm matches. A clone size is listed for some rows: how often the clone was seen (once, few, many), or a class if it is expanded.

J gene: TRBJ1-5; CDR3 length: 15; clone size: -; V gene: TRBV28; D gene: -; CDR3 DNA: TGTGCCAGCACATCCGGTTCGGGAGGCAATCAGCCCCAGCATTTT; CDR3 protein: CASTSGSGGNQPQHF
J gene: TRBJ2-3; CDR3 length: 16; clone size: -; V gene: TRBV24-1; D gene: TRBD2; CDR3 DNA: TGTGCCACCAGTGATCCCATAGCGGGAGGGGCAGATACGCAGTATTTT; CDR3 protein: CATSDPIAGGADTQYF
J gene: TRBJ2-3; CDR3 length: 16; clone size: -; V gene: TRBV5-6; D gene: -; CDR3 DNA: TGTGCCAGCAGCTTCATACCACAGGGCTGGACAGATACGCAGTATTTT; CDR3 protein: CASSFIPQGWTDTQYF
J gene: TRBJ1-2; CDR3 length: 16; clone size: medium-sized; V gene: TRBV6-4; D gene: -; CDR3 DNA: TGTGCCAGCAGTGAGGATGGAGGCCGCCCTCTCTATGGCTACACCTTC; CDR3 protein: CASSEDGGRPLYGYTF
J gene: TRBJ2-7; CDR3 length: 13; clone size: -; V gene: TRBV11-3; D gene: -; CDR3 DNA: TGTGCCAGCAGCTTAGATGAGGACATCGAGCAGTACTTC; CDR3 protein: CASSLDEDIEQYF
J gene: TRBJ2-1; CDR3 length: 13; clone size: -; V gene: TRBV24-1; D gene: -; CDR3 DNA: TGTGCCACCAGTGATAATGCCGGGAGCCGCGGGTTCTTC; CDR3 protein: CATSDNAGSRGFF
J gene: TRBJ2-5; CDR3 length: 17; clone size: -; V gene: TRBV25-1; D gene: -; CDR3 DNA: TGTGCCAGCAGTGCCCGACAGTTCGGGCAAACCCAAGAGACCCAGTACTTC; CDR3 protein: CASSARQFGQTQETQYF
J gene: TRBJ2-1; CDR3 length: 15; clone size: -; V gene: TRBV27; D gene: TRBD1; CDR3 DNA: TGTGCCAGCAGTTTAAGGGACAGGGGGATGCATGAGCAGTTCTTC; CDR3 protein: CASSLRDRGMHEQFF
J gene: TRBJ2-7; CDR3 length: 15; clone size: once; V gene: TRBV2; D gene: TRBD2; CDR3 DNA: TGTGCCAGCAGGGCCCGGGGTAGCGGGAGTAACGAGCAGTACTTC; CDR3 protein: CASRARGSGSNEQYF
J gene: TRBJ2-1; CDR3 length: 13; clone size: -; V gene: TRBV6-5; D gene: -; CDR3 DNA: TGTGCCAGCAGTTATCGGGGTTACAATGAGCAGTTCTTC; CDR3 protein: CASSYRGYNEQFF
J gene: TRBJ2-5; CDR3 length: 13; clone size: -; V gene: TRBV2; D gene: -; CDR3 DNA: TGTGCCAGCAGTCCTTCGGGGATGGGGACCCAGTACTTC; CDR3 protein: CASSPSGMGTQYF
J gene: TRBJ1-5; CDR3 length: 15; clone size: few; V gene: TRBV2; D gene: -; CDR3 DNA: TGTGCCAGCAGTGAAAGACAGCTTAGCAATCAGCCCCAGCATTTT; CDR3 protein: CASSERQLSNQPQHF
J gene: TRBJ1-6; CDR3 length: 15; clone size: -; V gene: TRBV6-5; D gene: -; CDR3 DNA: TGTGCCAGCACCTACTCAGGGCGCGGGAATTCACCCCTCCACTTT; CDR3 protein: CASTYSGRGNSPLHF
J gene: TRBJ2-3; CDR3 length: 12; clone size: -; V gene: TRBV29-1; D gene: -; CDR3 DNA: TGCAGCGGGAGGGGGCAGACAGATACGCAGTATTTT; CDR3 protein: CSGRGQTDTQYF
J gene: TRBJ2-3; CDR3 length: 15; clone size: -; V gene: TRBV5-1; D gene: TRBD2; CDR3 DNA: TGCGCCAGCAGCTTGGAGTGGACTAGCGGGAGTGGGCAGTATTTT; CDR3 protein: CASSLEWTSGSGQYF
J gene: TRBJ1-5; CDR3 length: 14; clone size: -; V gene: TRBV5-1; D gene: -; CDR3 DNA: TGCGCCAGCAGCTTGGGAGGGTGGGATCAGCCCCAGCATTTT; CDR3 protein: CASSLGGWDQPQHF
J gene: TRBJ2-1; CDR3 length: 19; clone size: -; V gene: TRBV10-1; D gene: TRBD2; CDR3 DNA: TGCGCCAGCAGTGCCTCAGGGACTAGCGGGAGTGGAGTTTACAATGAGCAGTTCTTC; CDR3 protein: CASSASGTSGSGVYNEQFF